This TCR beta chain was recorded in a study of blood T cell repertoires in COVID-19. Study-level background: Samples taken during acute and convalescent COVID-19 were collected in the United States, Italy and Spain. In each case, the material was cDNA or gDNA derived from T cells, B-cell-depleted T cells, or PBMCs.

This clone occurred a few times. The J segment lost 7 bases and the V segment lost 6 bases, leaving 12 bases of the junction unmatched. CDR1 and CDR2 from the germline V gene are MGHRA and YSYEKL. The CDR3 totals 15 residues. Per the study methods: It was from reference gene primer amplification that nucleated cell counts were estimated. Here immunoSEQ multiplex PCR was the method, and the copy in TCRdb shows in-frame clones only, minus some. V and J calls and clone size come straight from that table; D and trimming were deduced from the DNA. The sample comprises over 65,000 clones, roughly 80% of which are singletons, and around 11% rests with the top ten.

The origin of this receptor is a woman aged 40 to 55 with active or convalescent COVID-19. This chain connects TRBV4-1 to TRBJ2-7; 10 bases fit TRBD2. Sequencing input: peripheral blood. CDR3 nucleotide sequence: TGCGCCAGCAGACACAGGGGGACTAGCGTTGAAGAGCAGTACTTC. Translated, it gives CASRHRGTSVEEQYF.